This T cell receptor beta chain was identified during a study of blood T cell repertoires in COVID-19. Overall study context: Nucleic acid was either cDNA or gDNA, and it came from T cells, B-cell-depleted T cells, or PBMCs.

This CDR3 is 13 amino acids long. Trimming removed 5 bases from V and 6 bases from J, with 11 bases in between. Germline assignment: CDR1 KGHSH and CDR2 LQKENI. As processed by the authors: Reference gene primer amplification in the assay estimated nucleated cell counts. Measured with immunoSEQ multiplex PCR; TCRdb has only the in-frame clones, and not every one. D and trimming come from the DNA, and the V and J calls and clone size come from that table. The sample has approximately 110,000 clones, more than 75% seen once. The chain joins TRBV18 to TRBJ1-5; D is unresolved. This clonotype was obtained from a man aged 65-85 years with acute or convalescent COVID-19. The specimen was peripheral blood. The CDR3 loop is CASSEMGSQPQHF. The CDR3 DNA reads as TGTGCCAGCTCAGAAATGGGCTCTCAGCCCCAGCATTTT.